A selection of T cell receptor beta chains follows, all from one sample in a study of T cell responses to AZD1222 COVID-19 vaccine. Clones were sequenced by immunoSEQ multiplex PCR, and TCRdb holds only the in-frame ones, with some missing. The sample lists 250,000 to 300,000 clones, roughly 93% seen once, with 0.55% in the top ten. This material consisted of peripheral blood, taken 28 days after the second AZD1222 dose. All receptors come from an adult who received the AZD1222 COVID-19 vaccine. Each CDR3 is given with its conserved first and last residue.

V | CDR3
TRBV7-9 | CASSLDGESPLHF
TRBV15 | CATSGDRNQPQHF
TRBV3-1/TRBV3-2 | CASSQRGGETQYF
TRBV19 | CASSIGRQIGGTEAFF
TRBV4-1 | CASSQIGLASDTQYF
TRBV9 | CASSKYSGTSGELFF
TRBV4-1 | CASSQDSTSGVYNEQFF
TRBV28 | CASRGQGPLSNSPLHF
TRBV7-2 | CASSLETGVGSPLHF
TRBV11-2 | CASGTGQIQETQYF
TRBV28 | CASSSPAGQGNEKLFF